This T cell receptor beta chain is from a study of blood T cell repertoires in COVID-19 (dated by TCRdb to 2018 to 2021). In the study overall: Samples from collaborators originated in the United States, Italy and Spain and spanned both the acute and convalescent phases of COVID-19. The material from the prospective study consisted of cDNA or gDNA derived from T cells, B-cell-depleted T cells, or PBMCs. Deeply sampled blood TCRbeta repertoires from subjects exposed to, actively infected with, or recovered from COVID-19 were included in the dataset. The repertoires were released in a freely available public database meant as a resource for research on the immune response to SARS-CoV-2. Samples came from the ongoing ImmuneRACE study (first 160 participants) plus 1,254 subjects from 6 global collaborators. Nearly every sample came with metadata listing a de-identified subject ID, COVID-19 status, age in years and sex. Where available, HLA class I and class II types were obtained from metadata supplied by the sample provider rather than from assay-based typing.

According to the germline V gene (reference sequence), CDR1 reads MNHNY and CDR2 reads SVGAGI. The CDR3 runs 15 residues from the cysteine to the phenylalanine. The CDR3 DNA has 45 bases and is translated from base 1. The V and J ends are trimmed by 8 bases and 0 bases, leaving 11 bases between them. The collaborating institutions used their own protocols to collect whole blood in K2EDTA tubes. For TCRbeta analysis, collaborators shipped samples as frozen whole blood, isolated PBMCs, or DNA extracted from either of those sample types. TCRbeta CDR3 regions were amplified from genomic DNA using the immunoSEQ Assay, a bias-controlled multiplex PCR. From the authors' description of their analysis: Within the assay, amplification of reference gene primers was used to estimate how many nucleated cells each sample contained. Sequence reads were collapsed and filtered to measure the absolute abundance of every unique TCRbeta CDR3 rearrangement. Productive Simpson clonality was computed per sample as the square root of Simpson's diversity index over productive rearrangements. TCRdb's version of the immuneACCESS table is confined to in-frame rearrangements and falls short of the full clone set. An unresolved V gene accounts for under half of the shortfall where checked; the remainder is of unknown origin. The D gene and trimming were derived from the DNA, and the V and J assignments and clone size from that table. The table for this sample lists about 150,000 clones; approximately 80% of them were counted only once. The ten biggest clones cover roughly 2% of the sample.

Concerning this clone: It lacks a known antigen. Per-nucleotide qualities are absent, and no much larger clonotype sits a single base away.

What the study reported, not specific to this receptor: Clinical and demographic metadata were provided uncurated, with the amount varying by source and participant.

The material sequenced was peripheral blood. The chain employs TRBV6-6 and TRBJ1-6; the D gene assignment is ambiguous. This receptor was taken from a man aged 65 to 79 with acute or convalescent COVID-19. The CDR3 corresponds to CASLTGSSYNSPLHF. The DNA reads as follows: TGTGCCAGCCTAACGGGGAGCTCCTATAATTCACCCCTCCACTTT.